The rows below give T cell receptor beta chains drawn from one sample of a study of human T cells and chemical hapten exposure. TCRdb redid the calling of the RACE reads with MiXCR, one entry per CDR3 protein. Found here are some 250,000 distinct CDR3 sequences, around 7% of them singletons; the top ten hold about 1.1%. The source was whole blood, collected in connection with sensitization to the hapten diphenylcyclopropenone (DPC). These receptors all come from a man aged 18 to 29 with alopecia areata. Some clones in this sample may be carry-over from other donors' samples. The CDR3 runs from the conserved cysteine through the conserved F or W. D genes are given only for firm matches. Rows may omit the clone size; those that give it use once, few, many or a size class.

clone_size	d_call	v_call	j_call	cdr3_nt	cdr3_aa
few	-	TRBV12-3/TRBV12-4	TRBJ1-2	TGTGCCAGCAGCCCCAGCTTACGGGGAAACTATGGCTACACCTTC	CASSPSLRGNYGYTF
-	-	TRBV7-9	TRBJ1-2	TGTGCCAGCAGCTTAGGTACGGCATCGGGGAACTATGGCTACACCTTC	CASSLGTASGNYGYTF
many	-	TRBV18	TRBJ1-2	TGTGCCAGCTCACCGGGCCAGCCTAACTATGGCTACACCTTC	CASSPGQPNYGYTF
many	-	TRBV9	TRBJ1-1	TGTGCCAGCAGCGCGTCGGGGGCCCTAGACACTGAAGCTTTCTTT	CASSASGALDTEAFF
few	TRBD1	TRBV10-2	TRBJ1-2	TGCGCCAGCAGTGCCCGGGACAGCCATCTATGGGGCTACACCTTC	CASSARDSHLWGYTF
few	TRBD1	TRBV20-1	TRBJ1-6	TGCAGTGAAAGGAGACAGGGGGAGAATTCACCCCTCCACTTT	CSERRQGENSPLHF
-	TRBD2	TRBV5-1	TRBJ2-3	TGCGCCAGCACTAGCGGGGGTGGGACAGATACGCAGTATTTT	CASTSGGGTDTQYF
many	-	TRBV12-3/TRBV12-4	TRBJ1-2	TGTGCCAGCACCCTGAGGGCCGGATGGGAATCTGGCTACACCTTC	CASTLRAGWESGYTF
many	TRBD2	TRBV7-9	TRBJ2-3	TGTGCCAGCAGCTTAGCTGAAACTCGCGGGGGGCCCAGCACAGATACGCAGTATTTT	CASSLAETRGGPSTDTQYF
few	TRBD1	TRBV7-2	TRBJ1-4	TGTGCCAGCAGCAGTCGGACAGGGGCGATGAATGAAAAACTGTTTTTT	CASSSRTGAMNEKLFF
few	-	TRBV14	TRBJ2-3	TGTGCCAGCAGCCAAGTGGGGTCGAATACGCAGTATTTT	CASSQVGSNTQYF
few	TRBD1	TRBV7-9	TRBJ2-4	TGTGCCAGCAGCGTCAGGGGGCTGGTGGACATTCAGTACTTC	CASSVRGLVDIQYF
-	TRBD2	TRBV20-1	TRBJ2-3	TGCAGTGCTAGGAATCTAGCGGGGACAGATACGCAGTATTTT	CSARNLAGTDTQYF
many	-	TRBV4-2	TRBJ1-2	TGTGCCAGCAGCCAAGCGCGTTCTCTTAACTATGGCTACACCTTC	CASSQARSLNYGYTF
many	-	TRBV6-6	TRBJ2-3	TGTGCCAGCAGCCCCTGGTCACCAAGCACAGATACGCAGTATTTT	CASSPWSPSTDTQYF
few	-	TRBV4-1	TRBJ1-4	TGCGCCAGCAGCCAAGTCGAAGTAGAAAAACTGTTTTTT	CASSQVEVEKLFF
few	-	TRBV5-1	TRBJ2-7	TGCGCCAGCAGCTTGGGCCAGGATGATGCGCAGTACTTC	CASSLGQDDAQYF
few	TRBD1	TRBV12-3/TRBV12-4	TRBJ1-1	TGTGCCAGCAGATTGAGCCCCACAGGGGCCGCTGAAGCTTTCTTT	CASRLSPTGAAEAFF
few	-	TRBV7-2	TRBJ2-3	TGTGCCAGCAGCTTAGGGGTCCCGCCAGATACGCAGTATTTT	CASSLGVPPDTQYF